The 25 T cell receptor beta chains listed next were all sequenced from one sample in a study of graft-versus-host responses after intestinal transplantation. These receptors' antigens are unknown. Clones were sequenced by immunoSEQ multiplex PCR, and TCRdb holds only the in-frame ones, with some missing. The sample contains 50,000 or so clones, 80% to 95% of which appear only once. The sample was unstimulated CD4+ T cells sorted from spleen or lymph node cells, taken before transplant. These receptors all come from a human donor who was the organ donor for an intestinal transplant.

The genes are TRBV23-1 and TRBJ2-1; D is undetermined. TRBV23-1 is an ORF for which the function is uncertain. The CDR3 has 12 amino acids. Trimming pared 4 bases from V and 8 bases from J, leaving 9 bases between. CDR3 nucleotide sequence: TGCGCCAGCAGTCCTTTGGGCGATGAGCAGTTCTTC. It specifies CASSPLGDEQFF.

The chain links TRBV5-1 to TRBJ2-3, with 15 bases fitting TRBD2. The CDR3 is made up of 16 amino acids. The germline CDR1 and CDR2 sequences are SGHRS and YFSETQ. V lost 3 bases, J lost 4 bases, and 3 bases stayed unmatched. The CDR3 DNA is TGCGCCAGCAGCTACGGGACTAGCGGGAGGCCAGATACGCAGTATTTT. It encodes CASSYGTSGRPDTQYF. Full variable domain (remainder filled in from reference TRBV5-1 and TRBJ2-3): KAGVTQTPRYLIKTRGQQVTLSCSPISGHRSVSWYQQTPGQGLQFLFEYFSETQRNKGNFPGRFSGRQFSNSRSEMNVSTLELGDSALYLCASSYGTSGRPDTQYFGPGTRLTVL.

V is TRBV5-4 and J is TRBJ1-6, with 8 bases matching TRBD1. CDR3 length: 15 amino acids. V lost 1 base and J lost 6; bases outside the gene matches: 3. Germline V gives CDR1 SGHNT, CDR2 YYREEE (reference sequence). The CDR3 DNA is TGTGCCAGCAGCTTGACAGGACAGGGTAATTCACCCCTCCACTTT. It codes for CASSLTGQGNSPLHF.

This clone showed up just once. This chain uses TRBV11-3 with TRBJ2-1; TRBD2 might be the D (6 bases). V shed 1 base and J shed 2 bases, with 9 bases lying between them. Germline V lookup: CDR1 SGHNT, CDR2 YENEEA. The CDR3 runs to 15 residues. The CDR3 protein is CASSLAGATYNEQFF. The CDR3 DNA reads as TGTGCCAGCAGCTTAGCGGGAGCCACCTACAATGAGCAGTTCTTC.

The CDR3 sequence is CASSIWTVSNTEAFF. CDR3 nucleotides: TGTGCCAGTAGTATTTGGACAGTCTCGAACACTGAAGCTTTCTTT. The chain recombines TRBV19 with TRBJ1-1; D is possibly TRBD1 (6 bases). Trimming left V 3 bases short and J 1 base short, with 12 bases between. From germline, CDR1 is LNHDA and CDR2 SQIVND (reference sequence). The CDR3 is 15 amino acids.

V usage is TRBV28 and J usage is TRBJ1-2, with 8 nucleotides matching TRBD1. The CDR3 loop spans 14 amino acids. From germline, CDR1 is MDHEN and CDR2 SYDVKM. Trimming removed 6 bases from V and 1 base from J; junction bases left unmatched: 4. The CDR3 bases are TGTGCCAGCAGGGGCAGGGGGCTTAACTATGGCTACACCTTC. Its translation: CASRGRGLNYGYTF.

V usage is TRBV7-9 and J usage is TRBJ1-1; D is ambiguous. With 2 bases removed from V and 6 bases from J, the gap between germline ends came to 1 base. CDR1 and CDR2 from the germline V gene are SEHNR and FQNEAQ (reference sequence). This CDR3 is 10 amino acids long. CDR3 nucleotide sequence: TGTGCCAGCAGCTTATCTGAAGCTTTCTTT. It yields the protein CASSLSEAFF.

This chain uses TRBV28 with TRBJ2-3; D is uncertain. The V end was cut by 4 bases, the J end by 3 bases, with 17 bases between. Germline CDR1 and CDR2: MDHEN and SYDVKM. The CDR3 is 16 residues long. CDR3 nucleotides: TGTGCCAGCAGTTCCAATGACCGCCTCGGAACAGATACGCAGTATTTT. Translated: CASSSNDRLGTDTQYF.

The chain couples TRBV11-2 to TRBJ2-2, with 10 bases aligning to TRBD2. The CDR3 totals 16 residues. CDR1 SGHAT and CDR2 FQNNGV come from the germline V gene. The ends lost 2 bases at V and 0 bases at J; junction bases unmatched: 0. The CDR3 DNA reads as TGTGCCAGCAGCTTACTAGCGGGAGCGAACACCGGGGAGCTGTTTTTT. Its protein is CASSLLAGANTGELFF.

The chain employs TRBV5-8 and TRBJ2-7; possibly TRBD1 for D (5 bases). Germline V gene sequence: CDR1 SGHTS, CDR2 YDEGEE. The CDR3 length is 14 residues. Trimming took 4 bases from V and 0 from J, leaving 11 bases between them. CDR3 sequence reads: CASSIGVSSYEQYF. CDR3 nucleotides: TGTGCCAGCAGCATAGGGGTCAGCTCCTACGAGCAGTACTTC.

The CDR3, as DNA: TGTGCCAGCAGCTTGAGCGCAGATACGCAGTATTTT. Its protein product is CASSLSADTQYF. The chain recombines TRBV5-6 with TRBJ2-3, with D hard to call. Germline V CDR1 and CDR2: SGHDT, YYEEEE. V lost 1 base to trimming and J lost 4 bases, with 4 bases between them. This CDR3 has 12 residues.

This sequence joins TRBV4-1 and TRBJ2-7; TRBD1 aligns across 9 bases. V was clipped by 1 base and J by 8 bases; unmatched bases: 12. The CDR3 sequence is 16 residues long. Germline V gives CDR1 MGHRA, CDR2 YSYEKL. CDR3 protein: CASSQGTGTGSRKQYF. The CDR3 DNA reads TGCGCCAGCAGCCAAGGAACCGGGACAGGGAGTCGGAAGCAGTACTTC.

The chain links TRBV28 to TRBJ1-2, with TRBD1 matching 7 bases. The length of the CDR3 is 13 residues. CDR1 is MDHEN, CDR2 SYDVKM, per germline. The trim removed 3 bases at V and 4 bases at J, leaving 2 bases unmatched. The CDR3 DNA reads TGTGCCAGCAGTTTGAACAGGGGCTATGGCTACACCTTC. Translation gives CASSLNRGYGYTF.

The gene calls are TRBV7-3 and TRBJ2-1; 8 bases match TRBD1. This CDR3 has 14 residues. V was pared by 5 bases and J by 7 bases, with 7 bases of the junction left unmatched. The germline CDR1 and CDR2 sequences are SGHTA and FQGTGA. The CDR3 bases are TGTGCCAGCAGCAAGGGACAGGTCTATAATGAGCAGTTCTTC. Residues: CASSKGQVYNEQFF.

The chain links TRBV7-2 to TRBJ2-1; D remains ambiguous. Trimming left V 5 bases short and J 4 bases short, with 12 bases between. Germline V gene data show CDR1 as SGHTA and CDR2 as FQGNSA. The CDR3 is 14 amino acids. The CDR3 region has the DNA TGTGCCAGCAGCGCCTCGACGCATTACAATGAGCAGTTCTTC. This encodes CASSASTHYNEQFF.

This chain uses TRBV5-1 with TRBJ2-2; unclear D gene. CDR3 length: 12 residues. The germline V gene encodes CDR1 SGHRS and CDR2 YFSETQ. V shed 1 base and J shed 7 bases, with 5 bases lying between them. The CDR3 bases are TGCGCCAGCAGCTTGAAAATCGGGGAGCTGTTTTTT. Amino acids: CASSLKIGELFF.

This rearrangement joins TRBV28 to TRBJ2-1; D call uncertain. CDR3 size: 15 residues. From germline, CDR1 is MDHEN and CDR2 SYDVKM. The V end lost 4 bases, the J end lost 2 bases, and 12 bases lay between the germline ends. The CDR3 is CASSSLGITYNEQFF. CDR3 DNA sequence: TGTGCCAGCAGTTCCCTAGGGATTACCTACAATGAGCAGTTCTTC.

As DNA, the CDR3 is TGTGCCAGCAGCTTAGCGAGGACTAGCGGACAAGCAGATACGCAGTATTTT. This codes for CASSLARTSGQADTQYF. This chain uses TRBV7-9 with TRBJ2-3, with 10 bases matching TRBD2. CDR3 length: 17 residues. Germline CDR1 and CDR2: SEHNR and FQNEAQ (reference sequence). J was trimmed by 4 bases and V by 0 bases; bases with no gene match: 7. The variable domain in full, with the rest retrieved from reference TRBV7-9 and TRBJ2-3, is DTGVSQNPRHKITKRGQNVTFRCDPISEHNRLYWYRQTLGQGPEFLTYFQNEAQLEKSRLLSDRFSAERPKGSFSTLEIQRTEQGDSAMYLCASSLARTSGQADTQYFGPGTRLTVL.

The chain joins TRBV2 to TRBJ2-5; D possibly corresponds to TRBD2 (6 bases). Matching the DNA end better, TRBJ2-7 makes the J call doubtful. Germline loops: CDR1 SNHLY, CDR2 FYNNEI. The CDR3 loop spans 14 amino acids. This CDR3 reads CASSGGGGYYEQYF. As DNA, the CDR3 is TGTGCCAGCAGTGGAGGAGGAGGGTATTACGAGCAGTACTTC.

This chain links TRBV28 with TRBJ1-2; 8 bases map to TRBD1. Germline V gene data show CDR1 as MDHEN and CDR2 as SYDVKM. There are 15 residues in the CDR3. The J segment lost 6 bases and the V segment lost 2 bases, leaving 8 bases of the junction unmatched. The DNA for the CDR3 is TGTGCCAGCAGTTTAGAGGGTTGGACAGGGAATGGCTACACCTTC. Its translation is CASSLEGWTGNGYTF.

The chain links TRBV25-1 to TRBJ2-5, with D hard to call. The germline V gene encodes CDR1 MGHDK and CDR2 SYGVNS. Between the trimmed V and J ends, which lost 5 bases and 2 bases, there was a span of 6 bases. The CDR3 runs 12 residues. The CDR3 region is CASSRVQETQYF. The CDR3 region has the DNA TGTGCCAGCAGTCGTGTGCAAGAGACCCAGTACTTC.

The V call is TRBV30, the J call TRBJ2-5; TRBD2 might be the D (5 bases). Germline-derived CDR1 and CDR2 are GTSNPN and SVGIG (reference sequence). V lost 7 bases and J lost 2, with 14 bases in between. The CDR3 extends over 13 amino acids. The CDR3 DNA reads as TGTGCCTTAAGGGAGCGCGGGCAAGAGACCCAGTACTTC. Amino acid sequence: CALRERGQETQYF.

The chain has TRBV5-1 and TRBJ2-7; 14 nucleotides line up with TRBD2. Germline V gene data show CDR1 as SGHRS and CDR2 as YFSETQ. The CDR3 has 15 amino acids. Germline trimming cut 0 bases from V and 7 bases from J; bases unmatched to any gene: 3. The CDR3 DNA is TGCGCCAGCAGCTTGGATGGACTAGCGGGAGGAGAGCAGTACTTC. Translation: CASSLDGLAGGEQYF.

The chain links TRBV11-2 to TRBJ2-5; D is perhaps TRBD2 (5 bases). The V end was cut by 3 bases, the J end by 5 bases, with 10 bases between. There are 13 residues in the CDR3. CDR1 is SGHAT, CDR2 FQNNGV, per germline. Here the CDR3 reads CASSFSTGETQYF. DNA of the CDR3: TGTGCCAGCAGCTTTAGTACGGGGGAGACCCAGTACTTC. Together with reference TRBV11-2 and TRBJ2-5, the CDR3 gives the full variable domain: EAGVAQSPRYKIIEKRQSVAFWCNPISGHATLYWYQQILGQGPKLLIQFQNNGVVDDSQLPKDRFSAERLKGVDSTLKIQPAKLEDSAVYLCASSFSTGETQYFGPGTRLLVL.

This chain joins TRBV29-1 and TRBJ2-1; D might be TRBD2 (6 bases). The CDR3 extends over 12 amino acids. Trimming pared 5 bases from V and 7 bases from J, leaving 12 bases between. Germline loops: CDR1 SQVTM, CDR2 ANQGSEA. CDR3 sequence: CSVRRDSNEQFF. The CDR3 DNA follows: TGCAGCGTTAGGCGGGATAGTAATGAGCAGTTCTTC.